This TCR beta chain was obtained from a study of blood T cell repertoires in COVID-19. The germline CDR1 and CDR2 sequences are SGHVS and FQNEAQ. The CDR3 sequence is 16 residues long. Trimming cost V 1 base and J 2 bases; bases outside gene matches: 5. Data came from immunoSEQ multiplex PCR; TCRdb stores just in-frame clones and leaves some out. Among 110,000 to 150,000 clones listed, roughly 82% were seen once. V is TRBV7-8 and J is TRBJ2-5, with 9 bases lining up with TRBD1. Sample: peripheral blood. The TCR was taken from a man in his fifties or sixties with active or convalescent COVID-19. CDR3 sequence (DNA): TGTGCCAGCAGCTTAGTCGGGACAGGGTCTCAAGAGACCCAGTACTTC. The encoded protein is CASSLVGTGSQETQYF.